These T cell receptor beta chains were read from a single sample in a study of lymphopenia after photon versus proton radiotherapy. The table came from immunoSEQ multiplex PCR; TCRdb's copy has only in-frame clones and leaves some out. The sample holds about 45,000 clones, less than 90% seen once. The sample here was peripheral blood, taken from a patient treated with photon-based radiotherapy. These receptors were taken from a middle-aged man with gastric cancer. Both conserved end residues are part of each CDR3. The D gene is left open where the match is weak. For some rows the clone size is stated as once, few or many, or as a class when expanded; others skip it.

NA TRBJ2-1 TRBD2 TRBV29-1 CSVAAHGGTSGGSSYNEQFF TGCAGCGTTGCAGCCCACGGGGGGACTAGCGGGGGAAGCTCCTACAATGAGCAGTTCTTC
medium-sized TRBJ1-5 NA TRBV7-9 CASSLVGQPQHF TGTGCCAGCAGCTTAGTGGGTCAGCCCCAGCATTTT
once TRBJ2-5 NA TRBV9 CASSVDPAGQGVETQYF TGTGCCAGCAGCGTAGACCCAGCTGGCCAAGGGGTGGAGACCCAGTACTTC
NA TRBJ2-3 TRBD1 TRBV4-3 CASSPGQKNTDTQYF TGCGCCAGCAGCCCGGGACAGAAAAACACAGATACGCAGTATTTT
NA TRBJ1-1 TRBD1 TRBV13 CASSLGTGGNTEAFF TGTGCCAGCAGCTTAGGGACAGGGGGGAACACTGAAGCTTTCTTT
NA TRBJ1-2 TRBD1 TRBV5-6 CASSWDRGGTDGYTF TGTGCCAGCAGCTGGGACAGGGGCGGAACGGATGGCTACACCTTC
few TRBJ2-3 TRBD2 TRBV7-2 CASRLPGLDSDTQYF TGTGCCAGCAGGTTACCGGGACTAGATTCAGATACGCAGTATTTT
NA TRBJ2-1 NA TRBV7-6 CASSLAAISSYNEQFF TGTGCCAGCAGCTTGGCCGCCATTAGCTCCTACAATGAGCAGTTCTTC
NA TRBJ1-1 NA TRBV18 CASSPQGNTEAFF TGTGCCAGCTCACCTCAGGGGAACACTGAAGCTTTCTTT
NA TRBJ1-4 NA TRBV19 CASSASGSVFEKLFF TGTGCCAGCAGTGCTTCTGGTTCGGTCTTTGAAAAACTGTTTTTT
NA TRBJ1-6 NA TRBV7-2 CASSPSGKREGNSPLHF TGTGCCAGCAGCCCCTCCGGGAAGAGGGAAGGGAATTCACCCCTCCACTTT
NA TRBJ1-2 NA TRBV25-1 CASRGQGANYGYTF TGTGCCAGCAGAGGTCAGGGTGCTAACTATGGCTACACCTTC
NA TRBJ1-6 NA TRBV4-3 CASSQEGGMSPLHF TGCGCCAGCAGCCAAGAGGGGGGAATGTCCCCCCTCCACTTT
NA TRBJ1-1 NA TRBV6-1 CASSEQAGMNTEAFF TGTGCCAGCAGTGAACAGGCAGGGATGAACACTGAAGCTTTCTTT
NA TRBJ2-7 TRBD1 TRBV19 CASSNQGDHEQYF TGTGCCAGTAGTAATCAGGGGGACCACGAGCAGTACTTC
NA TRBJ2-5 TRBD2 TRBV30 CAWMNSGVAGTQYF TGTGCCTGGATGAATAGCGGGGTGGCGGGGACCCAGTACTTC
NA TRBJ2-3 NA TRBV19 CASRTGADTQYF TGTGCCAGCAGAACGGGGGCAGATACGCAGTATTTT
NA TRBJ1-1 NA TRBV18 CASSPRSQGTFTEAFF TGTGCCAGCTCACCGCGATCCCAGGGAACTTTCACTGAAGCTTTCTTT
NA TRBJ2-1 NA TRBV28 CASSLRGGVASYNEQFF TGTGCCAGCAGTTTAAGGGGCGGGGTGGCCTCCTACAATGAGCAGTTCTTC
NA TRBJ1-4 TRBD1 TRBV18 CASSLRGDRQDATNEKLFF TGTGCCAGCTCACTTCGGGGGGACAGGCAAGACGCAACTAATGAAAAACTGTTTTTT
NA TRBJ1-1 NA TRBV19 CASSMSGAAPEAFF TGTGCCAGTAGTATGTCCGGGGCGGCGCCTGAAGCTTTCTTT
NA TRBJ1-4 NA TRBV6-5 CASSTQGAEKLFF TGTGCCAGCAGTACACAGGGAGCAGAAAAACTGTTTTTT
NA TRBJ1-3 NA TRBV6-6 CASWTVGNTIYF TGTGCCAGCTGGACAGTGGGAAACACCATATATTTT
once TRBJ1-2 NA TRBV28 CASSLIRGGGYTF TGTGCCAGCAGTTTAATCCGGGGCGGGGGCTACACCTTC
NA TRBJ2-7 NA TRBV9 CASSPRLFSYEQYF TGTGCCAGCAGCCCTAGACTATTTTCCTACGAGCAGTACTTC
NA TRBJ2-7 NA TRBV11-2 CASSLVRGHSYEQYF TGTGCCAGCAGCTTAGTAAGAGGGCACTCCTACGAGCAGTACTTC
few TRBJ1-5 NA TRBV27 CASSFVADSSNQPQHF TGTGCCAGCAGTTTTGTCGCGGATTCTAGCAATCAGCCCCAGCATTTT
NA TRBJ2-3 NA TRBV5-4 CASSLFGGGADTQYF TGTGCCAGCAGCCTATTTGGGGGGGGCGCAGATACGCAGTATTTT
NA TRBJ2-5 TRBD1 TRBV15 CATSRGGTEQETQYF TGTGCCACCAGCAGAGGGGGGACAGAGCAAGAGACCCAGTACTTC
NA TRBJ1-5 NA TRBV6-6 CASSYSREQPQHF TGTGCCAGCAGTTACTCGAGGGAACAGCCCCAGCATTTT
NA TRBJ1-6 NA TRBV5-4 CASSLAGQSLHF TGTGCCAGCAGCTTGGCGGGGCAGTCCCTCCACTTT
NA TRBJ2-3 TRBD2 TRBV9 CASSSPGLSDTQYF TGTGCCAGCAGCTCCCCGGGACTATCGGATACGCAGTATTTT
NA TRBJ1-1 NA TRBV30 CAWNKLGEAFF TGTGCCTGGAACAAGCTTGGTGAAGCTTTCTTT
NA TRBJ1-1 TRBD1 TRBV7-9 CASSAQGAGGTEAFF TGTGCCAGCAGCGCCCAGGGGGCGGGGGGCACTGAAGCTTTCTTT
NA TRBJ1-5 NA TRBV11-2 CASSKDSNQPQHF TGTGCCAGCAGCAAAGATAGCAATCAGCCCCAGCATTTT
NA TRBJ2-1 TRBD2 TRBV5-1 CASSIPGLAGPSSYNEQFF TGCGCCAGCAGCATACCGGGACTAGCGGGCCCGAGCTCCTACAATGAGCAGTTCTTC
NA TRBJ2-5 TRBD2 TRBV9 CASSGGPGLAGETQYF TGTGCCAGCAGCGGGGGACCGGGACTAGCGGGAGAGACCCAGTACTTC
NA TRBJ1-4 NA TRBV29-1 CSGTRGDEKLFF TGCAGCGGGACGCGAGGTGATGAAAAACTGTTTTTT
NA TRBJ2-5 NA TRBV5-1 CASTRGSGETQYF TGCGCCAGCACCAGGGGCTCGGGGGAGACCCAGTACTTC
NA TRBJ2-2 NA TRBV19 CASSGYFPGELFF TGTGCCAGTAGTGGATACTTTCCCGGGGAGCTGTTTTTT
NA TRBJ1-5 NA TRBV30 CAWSVKVRQPQHF TGTGCCTGGAGTGTAAAGGTGCGGCAGCCCCAGCATTTT
NA TRBJ2-5 NA TRBV2 CASSEVKETQYF TGTGCCAGCAGTGAAGTTAAGGAGACCCAGTACTTC
NA TRBJ1-5 NA TRBV30 CAWSIREYQPQHF TGTGCCTGGAGTATTAGGGAGTATCAGCCCCAGCATTTT
NA TRBJ2-6 NA TRBV18 CASSPSVRYSGANVLTF TGTGCCAGCTCACCCTCCGTTCGATACTCTGGGGCCAACGTCCTGACTTTC
NA TRBJ2-7 TRBD2 TRBV13 CASSVGGKYEQYF TGTGCCAGCAGCGTGGGGGGGAAATACGAGCAGTACTTC
NA TRBJ1-5 NA TRBV19 CASSAQIQALSNQPQHF TGTGCCAGTAGTGCCCAGATTCAAGCGCTTAGCAATCAGCCCCAGCATTTT